One and the same sample provided the 12 T cell receptor beta chains below, sequenced in a study of T cell changes during pregnancy in multiple sclerosis. TCRdb's table, derived via immunoSEQ multiplex PCR, lists solely in-frame clones and lacks some. This table holds 50,000 or so clones, 75% to 90% found once. The sequences come from CD8+ T cells from peripheral blood mononuclear cells, collected in the second trimester of pregnancy. The origin of the receptors is a female donor with multiple sclerosis, enrolled in a pregnancy study.

The chain employs TRBV13 and TRBJ1-1, with 8 bases matching TRBD1. The CDR3 is 15 amino acids. The germline V gene encodes CDR1 PRHDT and CDR2 FYEKMQ (reference sequence). Trimming took 5 bases from V and 5 from J; bases not matched to a gene: 10. Here the CDR3 DNA reads TGTGCCAGCAGCACCCGACAGGGGAAAGATACTGAAGCTTTCTTT. This translates into CASSTRQGKDTEAFF.

The rearrangement joins TRBV11-1 to TRBJ2-1; tentative D call: TRBD1 (6 bases). From germline, CDR1 is SGHAT and CDR2 FQDESV (reference sequence). V was shortened by 3 bases and J by 4 bases, with 13 bases between the two germline ends. The CDR3 consists of 15 residues. Here the CDR3 reads CASSFGSTGYNEQFF. In nucleotides, the CDR3 is TGTGCCAGCAGCTTTGGCAGTACAGGGTACAATGAGCAGTTCTTC.

The chain employs TRBV4-1 and TRBJ2-5; D gene uncertain. Looked up from germline, CDR1 is MGHRA and CDR2 is YSYEKL. V was cut by 0 bases and J by 3 bases, with 5 bases left in between. This CDR3 region has 13 residues. The CDR3 protein is CASSQDLEETQYF. In DNA form, the CDR3 reads TGCGCCAGCAGCCAAGATCTCGAAGAGACCCAGTACTTC.

The chain employs TRBV30 and TRBJ2-3; D is undetermined. Germline CDR1 GTSNPN, CDR2 SVGIG (reference sequence). The CDR3 runs 12 residues. The germline V and J ends were trimmed by 0 bases and 4 bases, with 5 bases remaining between them. CDR3: CAWSVASDTQYF. CDR3 sequence (DNA): TGTGCCTGGAGTGTAGCCTCAGATACGCAGTATTTT.

This rearrangement joins TRBV13 to TRBJ2-4; 9 bases line up with TRBD2. Germline CDR1 and CDR2: PRHDT and FYEKMQ (reference sequence). The CDR3 is made up of 19 amino acids. The V and J ends lost 2 bases and 12 bases, in that order; junction bases with no gene match: 23. The CDR3 DNA follows: TGTGCCAGCAGCTTATTTCCGGGGGCTAGCGGGGCCGGAGGGTACGATCAGTACTTC. Translated, it gives CASSLFPGASGAGGYDQYF.

The V call is TRBV7-8, the J call TRBJ1-1; no clear D. CDR1 and CDR2 from the germline V gene are SGHVS and FQNEAQ. V gave up 4 bases and J gave up 6 bases, with 9 bases separating them. The CDR3 is 12 amino acids. This CDR3 is CASSSLGAEAFF. CDR3 DNA sequence: TGTGCCAGCAGCTCACTTGGAGCTGAAGCTTTCTTT.

The CDR3, as DNA: TGTGCCAGCAGAGGCGTGGAAGGGGCCCTATATGGCTACACCTTC. This gives the protein CASRGVEGALYGYTF. The J gene is TRBJ1-2, the V gene TRBV2, with D maybe TRBD1 (5 bases). Trimming left V 6 bases short and J 5 bases short, with 19 bases between. This CDR3 spans 15 amino acids. The germline CDR1 and CDR2 sequences are SNHLY and FYNNEI.

This chain links TRBV6-5 with TRBJ1-1; possibly TRBD1 for D (5 bases). The germline CDR1 and CDR2 sequences are MNHEY and SVGAGI. Between the trimmed V and J ends, which lost 3 bases and 4 bases, there was a span of 12 bases. The CDR3 loop spans 14 amino acids. The CDR3 DNA sequence: TGTGCCAGCAGTTATAGTCAGGGCGGCACTGAAGCTTTCTTT. Encoded protein: CASSYSQGGTEAFF.

This sequence joins TRBV11-2 and TRBJ1-2; 8 bases match TRBD1. There are 13 residues in the CDR3. Trimming removed 4 bases from V and 8 bases from J; junction bases left unmatched: 6. CDR1 is SGHAT, CDR2 FQNNGV, per germline. CDR3: CASSSMTGVGYTF. The CDR3 bases are TGTGCCAGCAGCTCGATGACAGGGGTGGGCTACACCTTC.

This clone has just one count. The chain has TRBV2 and TRBJ2-1, with TRBD2 matching 15 bases. Trimming at V came to 5 bases and at J to 9 bases, leaving 11 bases not matched to a gene. The CDR3 spans 17 residues. Germline V CDR1 and CDR2: SNHLY, FYNNEI. The CDR3 coding sequence is TGTGCCAGCAGTTTTCGGACTAGCGGGGGGGCGGAGGGTGAGCAGTTCTTC. Amino acids: CASSFRTSGGAEGEQFF.

The chain joins TRBV11-2 to TRBJ2-1; 10 nucleotides align to TRBD2. Germline V gene data show CDR1 as SGHAT and CDR2 as FQNNGV. This CDR3 region has 16 residues. V shed 7 bases and J 4 bases; nucleotides not matched to a gene: 10. The CDR3 loop is CASTPSGTSEYNEQFF. The CDR3 bases are TGTGCCAGCACCCCTTCCGGGACTAGCGAGTACAATGAGCAGTTCTTC.

This chain links TRBV5-1 with TRBJ2-7; 9 nucleotides line up with TRBD1. V gave up 7 bases and J gave up 5 bases; unmatched junction bases: 7. The germline V gene encodes CDR1 SGHRS and CDR2 YFSETQ. This CDR3 has 13 residues. The DNA of the CDR3 is TGCGCCAGCCGCGCGGACAGGGGAGACGAGCAGTACTTC. Protein product: CASRADRGDEQYF.